One and the same sample provided the 20 T cell receptor beta chains below, sequenced in a study of STAT5B mutations in CD4+ large granular lymphocyte leukemia. Here immunoSEQ multiplex PCR was the method, and the copy in TCRdb shows in-frame clones only, minus some. In the table there are 30,000 to 40,000 clones, approximately 88% of which are singletons. Sequenced: CD4+ T cells from blood buffy coats. The receptors come from a human donor in good health.

The V gene is TRBV11-2, the J gene TRBJ1-1; D is perhaps TRBD1 (5 bases). Per the germline V gene, CDR1 is SGHAT and CDR2 is FQNNGV. The V end lost 5 bases, the J end lost 0 bases, and 10 bases lay between the germline ends. The CDR3 sequence is 14 residues long. The CDR3 bases are TGTGCCAGCAGCCCAGGGAGGGTGAACACTGAAGCTTTCTTT. It encodes CASSPGRVNTEAFF.

The chain carries TRBV6-5 and TRBJ2-3, with 9 bases aligning to TRBD2. In germline, CDR1 is MNHEY, CDR2 SVGAGI. The CDR3 totals 14 residues. Trimming at V came to 8 bases and at J to 2 bases, leaving 5 bases not matched to a gene. The CDR3 sequence is CASEGGGATDTQYF. CDR3 sequence (DNA): TGTGCCAGCGAGGGCGGGGGGGCCACAGATACGCAGTATTTT.

The chain employs TRBV5-1 and TRBJ2-3; TRBD2 matches 11 bases. CDR1 SGHRS and CDR2 YFSETQ come from the germline V gene. The CDR3 consists of 17 residues. After removal of 4 bases from V and 0 bases from J, the junction contained 7 bases not matched to a gene. The CDR3 DNA reads as TGCGCCAGCAGCCTGGGACTAGCGGTCCTAAGCACAGATACGCAGTATTTT. Translation: CASSLGLAVLSTDTQYF. Full variable domain (rest looked up from reference TRBV5-1 and TRBJ2-3): KAGVTQTPRYLIKTRGQQVTLSCSPISGHRSVSWYQQTPGQGLQFLFEYFSETQRNKGNFPGRFSGRQFSNSRSEMNVSTLELGDSALYLCASSLGLAVLSTDTQYFGPGTRLTVL.

The rearrangement links TRBV6-1 to TRBJ1-1; 8 positions match TRBD1. The CDR3 runs 15 residues. Trimming cost V 0 bases and J 5 bases; bases outside gene matches: 5. The germline V gene has CDR1 MNHNS and CDR2 SASEGT. The chain's CDR3 is CASSEAAGTGTEAFF. Written as DNA, the CDR3 is TGTGCCAGCAGTGAAGCTGCCGGGACAGGAACTGAAGCTTTCTTT.

V is TRBV19 and J is TRBJ1-4; D not certain. V lost 5 bases to trimming and J lost 0 bases, with 13 bases between them. The CDR3 sequence is 16 residues long. The germline CDR1 and CDR2 sequences are LNHDA and SQIVND (reference sequence). CDR3 residues: CASSATPQSTNEKLFF. CDR3 DNA: TGTGCCAGTAGTGCCACGCCACAGTCAACTAATGAAAAACTGTTTTTT.

The V and J genes are TRBV7-3 and TRBJ2-1; maybe TRBD2 (7 bases). This CDR3 is 14 amino acids long. Germline V gene data show CDR1 as SGHTA and CDR2 as FQGTGA. Trimming took off 6 bases at V and 2 bases at J, with 11 bases between the two ends. The CDR3 DNA reads TGTGCCAGCAGTCGGGGGGCGGCCTACAATGAGCAGTTCTTC. This sequence encodes CASSRGAAYNEQFF.

The chain recombines TRBV5-4 with TRBJ2-1; 10 nucleotides align to TRBD2. V was pared by 1 base and J by 6 bases, with 4 bases of the junction left unmatched. Germline V gene sequence: CDR1 SGHNT, CDR2 YYREEE (reference sequence). The CDR3 runs to 15 residues. In DNA form, the CDR3 reads TGTGCCAGCAGCTTGTTGGGACTAGCGATCAATGAGCAGTTCTTC. Protein sequence: CASSLLGLAINEQFF.

This chain connects TRBV7-2 to TRBJ2-1; TRBD2 aligns across 9 bases. V lost 6 bases, J lost 8 bases, and 14 bases stayed unmatched. Germline V gives CDR1 SGHTA, CDR2 FQGNSA. The CDR3 is 16 residues long. CDR3 in amino acids: CASSLEGSGRSDEQFF. The DNA for the CDR3 is TGTGCCAGCAGTTTGGAGGGGAGCGGGAGGTCGGATGAGCAGTTCTTC.

The chain couples TRBV2 to TRBJ1-5, with TRBD1 as a possible D gene (5 bases). Trimming took off 7 bases at V and 5 bases at J, with 12 bases between the two ends. This CDR3 has 13 amino acids. The germline V gene encodes CDR1 SNHLY and CDR2 FYNNEI. The CDR3 spells CASMTGRDQPQHF. Here the CDR3 DNA reads TGTGCCAGCATGACGGGACGGGATCAGCCCCAGCATTTT.

The J gene is TRBJ1-2, the V gene TRBV19; TRBD1 matches 11 bases. V shed 5 bases, J shed 1 base, and the junction held 6 bases outside the gene matches. This CDR3 has 16 amino acids. Germline V gene data show CDR1 as LNHDA and CDR2 as SQIVND (reference sequence). In DNA, the CDR3 is TGTGCCAGTAGTTCCCCAGGGACAGGGGGTAACTATGGCTACACCTTC. It translates to CASSSPGTGGNYGYTF.

This clone showed up just once. The chain joins TRBV2 to TRBJ1-2; D call uncertain. The CDR3 loop spans 11 amino acids. CDR1 is SNHLY, CDR2 FYNNEI, per germline. Trimming took off 7 bases at V and 7 bases at J, with 10 bases between the two ends. The CDR3 DNA reads as TGTGCCAGCAACCCTCAGGCTGGCTACACCTTC. It translates to CASNPQAGYTF.

The rearrangement uses TRBV28 and TRBJ2-7; 9 bases are a match to TRBD1. V shed 4 bases, J shed 4 bases, and the junction held 8 bases outside the gene matches. CDR3 length equals 15 residues. Germline loops: CDR1 MDHEN, CDR2 SYDVKM. Here the CDR3 reads CASSSGQGLVYEQYF. For the CDR3, the DNA is TGTGCCAGCAGTTCGGGACAGGGTTTGGTGTACGAGCAGTACTTC. The whole variable domain, filled in from reference TRBV28 and TRBJ2-7, reads DVKVTQSSRYLVKRTGEKVFLECVQDMDHENMFWYRQDPGLGLRLIYFSYDVKMKEKGDIPEGYSVSREKKERFSLILESASTNQTSMYLCASSSGQGLVYEQYFGPGTRLTVT.

The chain links TRBV28 to TRBJ2-3; 15 bases agree with TRBD2. The trim removed 11 bases at V and 4 bases at J, leaving 4 bases unmatched. CDR1 and CDR2 (germline): MDHEN, SYDVKM. The CDR3 is 14 amino acids. The CDR3 nucleotides are TGTGCCGGGACTAGCGGGGGGCCCGCAGATACGCAGTATTTT. Translation: CAGTSGGPADTQYF.

This chain joins TRBV6-5 and TRBJ1-2, with TRBD1 identical over 9 bases. In germline, CDR1 is MNHEY, CDR2 SVGAGI. The CDR3 sequence is 14 residues long. V was pared by 6 bases and J by 4 bases, with 6 bases of the junction left unmatched. The CDR3 loop reads CASSPAGQGYGYTF. CDR3 DNA sequence: TGTGCCAGCAGCCCGGCGGGACAGGGCTATGGCTACACCTTC.

The gene calls are TRBV11-3 and TRBJ1-3; 12 nucleotides align to TRBD1. There are 16 residues in the CDR3. Germline V lookup: CDR1 SGHNT, CDR2 YENEEA. J was trimmed by 2 bases and V by 3 bases; bases with no gene match: 2. The CDR3 reads CASSFRDRGPGNTIYF. The CDR3 DNA sequence: TGTGCCAGCAGCTTCCGGGACAGGGGGCCTGGAAACACCATATATTTT.

The chain combines TRBV10-3 with TRBJ2-3, with 9 bases aligning to TRBD2. This CDR3 is 15 amino acids long. Trimming removed 10 bases from V and 5 bases from J; junction bases left unmatched: 13. Germline assignment: CDR1 ENHRY and CDR2 SYGVKD. CDR3 in DNA: TGTGCCACCTGCAAGGCGGGGGGGCCGGGAGATACGCAGTATTTT. Translated, it gives CATCKAGGPGDTQYF.

A few counts support this clone. The chain carries TRBV6-5 and TRBJ1-2; weak D call: TRBD1 (5 bases). The CDR3 length is 13 residues. Deletions cut 4 bases from V and 9 bases from J, with 15 bases between. The V gene's germline CDR1 is MNHEY and CDR2 SVGAGI. DNA of the CDR3: TGTGCCAGCAGTTCTCAGGGCGGCGGGAGCTACACCTTC. The encoded protein is CASSSQGGGSYTF.

This chain connects TRBV5-1 to TRBJ1-1; weak D call: TRBD1 (6 bases). CDR3 size: 15 residues. Trimming removed 0 bases at V and 4 bases at J, with 13 bases between. The germline CDR1 and CDR2 sequences are SGHRS and YFSETQ. The chain's CDR3 is CASSLVDSQGTEAFF. The DNA for the CDR3 is TGCGCCAGCAGCTTGGTGGACAGCCAGGGCACTGAAGCTTTCTTT.

This clone was recorded only once. In DNA form, the CDR3 reads TGTGCCAGCAGCTTAGTATTAGCGGGAGGGCCGGGAGAGACCCAGTACTTC. Translated, it gives CASSLVLAGGPGETQYF. V usage is TRBV7-9 and J usage is TRBJ2-5; 11 bases align to TRBD2. The CDR3 spans 17 residues. V dropped 1 base and J dropped 4; count of bases not matched to a gene: 8. Germline lookup yields CDR1 SEHNR and CDR2 FQNEAQ (reference sequence).

CDR3 amino acids: CASSRLLGVETQYF. The CDR3 DNA reads TGTGCCAGCAGCCGACTACTAGGAGTTGAGACCCAGTACTTC. The chain uses TRBV14 and TRBJ2-5, with D maybe TRBD2 (5 bases). Germline CDR1 reads SGHDN; CDR2 reads FVKESK. This CDR3 is 14 amino acids long. V shed 4 bases and J shed 5 bases, with 14 bases lying between them.